These 30 T cell receptor beta chains were all obtained from the same sample, sequenced in a study of human T cells and chemical hapten exposure. TCRdb processed the RACE reads anew with MiXCR; each CDR3 protein has one entry. The sample yields around 130,000 distinct CDR3 sequences, approximately 9% seen once. The time point here: healthy volunteer bleed at 2 weeks. The study extracted total RNA from unfractionated whole blood. Input material: whole blood. The receptors come from a male donor in good health. Some clones in this sample may be carry-over from other donors' samples.

In nucleotides, the CDR3 is TGTGCCAGCAGCGTAGGAGGAGGAGTCCCGTACAATGAGCAGTTCTTC. Residues: CASSVGGGVPYNEQFF. The rearrangement links TRBV9 to TRBJ2-1; possible D gene TRBD2, 5 bases. This CDR3 has 16 amino acids. CDR1 SGDLS and CDR2 YYNGEE come from the germline V gene. Trimming pared 0 bases from V and 4 bases from J, leaving 14 bases between.

A few counts support this clonotype. This CDR3 is CAWSQAGVFNNEQFF. The CDR3 nucleotides are TGTGCCTGGAGTCAAGCGGGAGTATTCAATAATGAGCAGTTCTTC. The chain carries TRBV30 and TRBJ2-1, with 8 bases matching TRBD2. CDR1 and CDR2 from the germline V gene are GTSNPN and SVGIG (reference sequence). Germline trimming cut 2 bases from V and 7 bases from J; bases unmatched to any gene: 10. This CDR3 is 15 amino acids long.

This clonotype was counted at least ten times. V gene TRBV7-9 combines with J gene TRBJ2-3, with 13 bases aligning to TRBD2. Germline CDR1 SEHNR, CDR2 FQNEAQ (reference sequence). This CDR3 contains 17 residues. Trimming took 5 bases from V and 6 from J; bases not matched to a gene: 11. The CDR3 loop reads CASSPHTSGGAGDTQYF. CDR3 in DNA: TGTGCCAGCAGCCCTCACACTAGCGGGGGGGCCGGGGATACGCAGTATTTT.

In this sample, this clonotype turned up a few times. This sequence joins TRBV5-1 and TRBJ2-1; 9 bases fit TRBD2. V lost 4 bases to trimming and J lost 5 bases; unmatched junction nucleotides: 7. The V gene's germline CDR1 is SGHRS and CDR2 YFSETQ. The CDR3 is 15 residues long. The CDR3 spells CASSRIAGANNEQFF. DNA of the CDR3: TGCGCCAGCAGCCGAATAGCGGGAGCCAACAATGAGCAGTTCTTC.

This chain links TRBV7-8 with TRBJ2-1; 12 nucleotides agree with TRBD2. Looked up from germline, CDR1 is SGHVS and CDR2 is FQNEAQ. Trimming took 5 bases from V and 9 from J; bases not matched to a gene: 8. The CDR3 is 15 amino acids. CDR3: CASSETSGRTSEQFF. CDR3 DNA: TGTGCCAGCAGCGAAACTAGCGGGAGGACGAGTGAGCAGTTCTTC.

This clonotype was found a few times. The chain recombines TRBV13 with TRBJ2-3; 7 bases fit TRBD1. The germline V gene has CDR1 PRHDT and CDR2 FYEKMQ (reference sequence). The CDR3 covers 13 residues. Losses at the gene ends were 4 bases for V and 5 bases for J; bases not matched to a gene: 3. CDR3 DNA: TGTGCCAGCAGCTACGCAGGGGGAGATACGCAGTATTTT. This sequence encodes CASSYAGGDTQYF.

This clonotype was recorded a few times. The chain employs TRBV4-1 and TRBJ2-7, with D perhaps TRBD2 (6 bases). Trimming cost V 3 bases and J 0 bases, with 12 bases left between them. This CDR3 is 15 amino acids long. CDR1 MGHRA and CDR2 YSYEKL come from the germline V gene. Here the CDR3 DNA reads TGCGCCAGCAGCCAGATTGACGGGAGCTCCTACGAGCAGTACTTC. As protein: CASSQIDGSSYEQYF.

At least ten counts were recorded for this clonotype. The chain joins TRBV10-1 to TRBJ2-7, with D perhaps matching TRBD1 (5 bases). The V end was cut by 6 bases, the J end by 5 bases, with 17 bases between. The germline V gene encodes CDR1 WNHNN and CDR2 SYGVQD (reference sequence). The CDR3 contains 14 residues. The CDR3 protein is CASSPTAGQHEQYF. The CDR3 DNA sequence: TGCGCCAGCAGCCCAACCGCAGGGCAACACGAGCAGTACTTC.

The J gene is TRBJ1-1, the V gene TRBV6-1, with D maybe TRBD1 (5 bases). The CDR3 extends over 14 amino acids. Germline CDR1 and CDR2: MNHNS and SASEGT. Trimming took 1 base from V and 5 from J, leaving 11 bases between them. CDR3 sequence reads: CASSEVGRKTEAFF. For the CDR3, the DNA is TGTGCCAGCAGTGAAGTGGGGCGAAAAACTGAAGCTTTCTTT.

The table lists this clonotype with a few counts. V gene TRBV10-2 combines with J gene TRBJ2-1; 13 positions agree with TRBD2. Germline V CDR1 and CDR2: WSHSY, SAAADI. V gave up 4 bases and J gave up 3 bases; unmatched junction bases: 9. CDR3 length: 18 amino acids. The CDR3 loop is CASSGRTSGSLNYNEQFF. CDR3 nucleotides: TGCGCCAGCAGTGGGCGGACTAGCGGGAGTCTTAACTACAATGAGCAGTTCTTC.

This clonotype was seen only a few times. V gene TRBV4-1 combines with J gene TRBJ2-1; D call uncertain. CDR3 length equals 16 residues. The V and J ends lost 4 bases and 2 bases respectively, with 15 bases between them. The germline V gene encodes CDR1 MGHRA and CDR2 YSYEKL. DNA of the CDR3: TGCGCCAGCAGCCCCCTAGGGCAGCTCACCTACAATGAGCAGTTCTTC. Encoded protein: CASSPLGQLTYNEQFF.

The CDR3 loop is CASSSPGQGDFEQFF. CDR3 nucleotides: TGTGCCAGCAGCTCGCCGGGACAGGGTGATTTTGAGCAGTTCTTC. V and J are TRBV7-9 and TRBJ2-1, with 9 bases fitting TRBD1. Per the germline V gene, CDR1 is SEHNR and CDR2 is FQNEAQ (reference sequence). Trimming at V came to 4 bases and at J to 9 bases, leaving 10 bases not matched to a gene. This CDR3 region has 15 residues.

The chain has TRBV29-1 and TRBJ2-1; weak D call: TRBD1 (5 bases). Trimming shortened V by 7 bases and J by 2 bases, and 15 bases separated the two germline ends. In germline, CDR1 is SQVTM, CDR2 ANQGSEA. There are 14 residues in the CDR3. The CDR3 loop reads CSANHDSPYNEQFF. The CDR3 DNA sequence: TGCAGCGCCAACCATGACAGTCCCTACAATGAGCAGTTCTTC.

This clonotype was counted a few times. This chain uses TRBV7-9 with TRBJ2-1; D is uncertain. V was cut by 4 bases and J by 5 bases, with 6 bases left in between. CDR3 length: 12 residues. Germline assignment: CDR1 SEHNR and CDR2 FQNEAQ (reference sequence). Here the CDR3 reads CASSSTNNEQFF. In nucleotides, the CDR3 is TGTGCCAGCAGCTCTACGAACAATGAGCAGTTCTTC.

Only one count was recorded for this clonotype. A much larger clone lies one base from this, so it may be a read error. The genes are TRBV6-1 and TRBJ2-2; D is unresolved. Per germline, CDR1 MNHNS and CDR2 SASEGT. V dropped 1 base and J dropped 4 bases, with 4 bases sitting between them. CDR3 length: 13 residues. The CDR3 DNA sequence: TGTGCCAGCAGTGAAGAAGGCACCGGGGAGCTGTTTTTT. Translation: CASSEEGTGELFF.

This clonotype was seen at least ten times. The V gene is TRBV7-3, the J gene TRBJ1-3; no clear D. V was pared by 5 bases and J by 3 bases, with 14 bases between. CDR1 and CDR2 (germline): SGHTA, FQGTGA. The CDR3 loop spans 15 amino acids. The CDR3 protein is CASSPGGGGGNTIYF. The CDR3 DNA is TGTGCCAGCAGCCCGGGCGGTGGAGGTGGAAACACCATATATTTT. Combining the CDR3 with reference TRBV7-3 and TRBJ1-3 gives the whole variable domain GAGVSQTPSNKVTEKGKYVELRCDPISGHTALYWYRQSLGQGPEFLIYFQGTGAADDSGLPNDRFFAVRPEGSVSTLKIQRTERGDSAVYLCASSPGGGGGNTIYFGEGSWLTVV.

The V and J genes are TRBV20-1 and TRBJ2-7; D call uncertain. CDR3 length: 11 amino acids. Trimming left V 4 bases short and J 2 bases short, with 6 bases between. Germline V CDR1 and CDR2: DFQATT, SNEGSKA (reference sequence). The CDR3 loop is CSANGPYEQYF. CDR3 nucleotide sequence: TGCAGTGCTAACGGACCCTACGAGCAGTACTTC.

This chain links TRBV10-2 with TRBJ2-1, with 12 bases identical to TRBD2. After removal of 3 bases from V and 3 bases from J, the junction contained 15 bases not matched to a gene. This CDR3 is built from 20 residues. Per germline, CDR1 WSHSY and CDR2 SAAADI. CDR3 sequence: CASSDGLAGGPWKNYNEQFF. CDR3 in DNA: TGCGCCAGCAGTGATGGGCTAGCGGGGGGGCCTTGGAAGAACTACAATGAGCAGTTCTTC.

This clonotype was detected only a few times. For the CDR3, the DNA is TGTGCCAGCAGCTCCGGGAGCCCAACTGAAGCTTTCTTT. It encodes CASSSGSPTEAFF. V and J are TRBV12-3 or TRBV12-4 and TRBJ1-1; no definite D call. The CDR3 extends over 13 amino acids. Trimming took 6 bases from V and 5 from J, leaving 13 bases between them.

About this clonotype: A read error may produce the germline difference seen at one junction end. The rearrangement links TRBV5-1 to TRBJ2-2; TRBD2 matches 9 bases. The CDR3 runs to 14 residues. Germline loops: CDR1 SGHRS, CDR2 YFSETQ. The CDR3 spells CTSSSGSGGGELFF. CDR3 sequence (DNA): TGCACCAGCAGTAGCGGGAGTGGTGGCGGGGAGCTGTTTTTT. Filled out from reference TRBV5-1 and TRBJ2-2, the complete variable domain reads KAGVTQTPRYLIKTRGQQVTLSCSPISGHRSVSWYQQTPGQGLQFLFEYFSETQRNKGNFPGRFSGRQFSNSRSEMNVSTLELGDSALYLCTSSSGSGGGELFFGEGSRLTVL.

There are a few counts of this clonotype. The chain joins TRBV15 to TRBJ2-3; D ambiguous. The CDR3 is 14 residues long. The V gene lost 5 bases and the J gene lost 0 bases, with 9 bases spanning the gap. The germline V gene has CDR1 LNHNV and CDR2 YYDKDF (reference sequence). CDR3: CATSGVFSTDTQYF. CDR3 sequence (DNA): TGTGCCACCAGCGGCGTCTTCAGCACAGATACGCAGTATTTT.

This clonotype was counted a few times. V gene TRBV5-5 combines with J gene TRBJ2-7, with TRBD2 matching 12 bases. The CDR3 extends over 17 amino acids. CDR1 is SGHKS, CDR2 YYEKEE, per germline (reference sequence). Trimming cost V 0 bases and J 2 bases; bases outside gene matches: 6. CDR3 loop: CASSLALAGGAAYEQYF. DNA for the CDR3: TGTGCCAGCAGCTTGGCCCTAGCGGGAGGGGCGGCCTACGAGCAGTACTTC.

The V call is TRBV6-1, the J call TRBJ2-1; D is possibly TRBD1 (6 bases). V lost 5 bases and J 6 bases, leaving 14 bases between the germline ends. The CDR3 has 14 residues. Per germline, CDR1 MNHNS and CDR2 SASEGT. CDR3 sequence: CASSLRGGGNEQFF. CDR3 nucleotide sequence: TGTGCCAGCAGTCTCAGGGGCGGAGGCAATGAGCAGTTCTTC.

This clonotype was counted only a few times. This chain uses TRBV12-3 or TRBV12-4 with TRBJ2-1; D is unclear. V was shortened by 1 base and J by 6 bases, with 7 bases between the two germline ends. The CDR3 loop spans 13 amino acids. The CDR3 sequence is CASSLGPSNEQFF. CDR3 DNA sequence: TGTGCCAGCAGTTTAGGCCCGAGCAATGAGCAGTTCTTC.

This clonotype was counted between two and nine times. The genes are TRBV11-2 and TRBJ2-1; 10 nucleotides match TRBD2. The CDR3 is made up of 15 amino acids. After removal of 5 bases from V and 4 bases from J, the junction contained 5 bases not matched to a gene. In germline, CDR1 is SGHAT, CDR2 FQNNGV. Written as DNA, the CDR3 is TGTGCCAGCAGCCCAAGCGGGAGGGGGTACAATGAGCAGTTCTTC. The encoded protein is CASSPSGRGYNEQFF.

This clonotype was observed a few times. The chain has TRBV6-5 and TRBJ1-2, with D possibly matching TRBD1 (5 bases). The ends were cut back, 0 bases at V and 6 bases at J, with 14 bases in the middle. The CDR3 length is 15 residues. Germline lookup yields CDR1 MNHEY and CDR2 SVGAGI. The CDR3 nucleotides read TGTGCCAGCAGTTACTCGCCCAGGGAGAACGATGGCTACACCTTC. It encodes CASSYSPRENDGYTF.

This clonotype was detected many times. The chain joins TRBV6-5 to TRBJ1-1; a weak D match, TRBD1 (5 bases). The germline V and J ends were trimmed by 6 bases and 4 bases, with 12 bases remaining between them. This CDR3 is 13 amino acids long. Germline CDR1 reads MNHEY; CDR2 reads SVGAGI. This CDR3 reads CASRAGSVTEAFF. CDR3 in DNA: TGTGCCAGCAGAGCAGGGTCAGTCACTGAAGCTTTCTTT.

This clonotype was seen a handful of times. The J gene is TRBJ2-5, the V gene TRBV3-1; 13 nucleotides agree with TRBD2. J gave up 5 bases and V 3 bases, and 6 bases lay outside the gene matches. Per germline, CDR1 LGHDT and CDR2 YNNKEL (reference sequence). This CDR3 has 16 amino acids. The chain's CDR3 is CASSQGTSGILETQYF. For the CDR3, the DNA is TGTGCCAGCAGCCAGGGGACTAGCGGGATTTTGGAGACCCAGTACTTC.

The sample holds many counts of this clonotype. This sequence joins TRBV7-9 and TRBJ2-3, with a tentative D call TRBD2 (6 bases). This CDR3 is 12 amino acids long. Trimming took 4 bases from V and 7 from J, leaving 9 bases between them. CDR1 SEHNR and CDR2 FQNEAQ come from the germline V gene (reference sequence). DNA of the CDR3: TGTGCCAGCAGCTCGGGACTGAATACGCAGTATTTT. As protein: CASSSGLNTQYF. Using reference TRBV7-9 and TRBJ2-3 for the parts outside the CDR3, the full variable domain is DTGVSQNPRHKITKRGQNVTFRCDPISEHNRLYWYRQTLGQGPEFLTYFQNEAQLEKSRLLSDRFSAERPKGSFSTLEIQRTEQGDSAMYLCASSSGLNTQYFGPGTRLTVL.

This clonotype came up many times. V gene TRBV4-1 combines with J gene TRBJ1-1; perhaps TRBD1 as D (6 bases). The ends were cut back, 0 bases at V and 4 bases at J, with 9 bases in the middle. The germline V gene has CDR1 MGHRA and CDR2 YSYEKL. This CDR3 has 14 residues. The CDR3 nucleotides read TGCGCCAGCAGCCAAGAACCGGGGGCCACTGAAGCTTTCTTT. It codes for CASSQEPGATEAFF.